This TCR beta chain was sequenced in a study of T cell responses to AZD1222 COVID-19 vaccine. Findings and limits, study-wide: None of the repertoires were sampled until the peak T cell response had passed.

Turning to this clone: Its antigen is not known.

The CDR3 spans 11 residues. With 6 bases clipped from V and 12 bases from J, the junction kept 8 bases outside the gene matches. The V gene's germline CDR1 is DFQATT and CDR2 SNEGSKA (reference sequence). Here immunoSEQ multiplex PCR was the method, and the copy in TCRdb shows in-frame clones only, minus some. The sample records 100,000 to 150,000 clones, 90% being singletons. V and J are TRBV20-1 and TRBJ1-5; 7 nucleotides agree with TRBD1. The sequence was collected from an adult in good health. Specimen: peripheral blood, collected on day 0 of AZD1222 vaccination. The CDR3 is CSARQGHVQHF. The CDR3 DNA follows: TGCAGTGCCCGACAGGGCCATGTCCAGCATTTT.